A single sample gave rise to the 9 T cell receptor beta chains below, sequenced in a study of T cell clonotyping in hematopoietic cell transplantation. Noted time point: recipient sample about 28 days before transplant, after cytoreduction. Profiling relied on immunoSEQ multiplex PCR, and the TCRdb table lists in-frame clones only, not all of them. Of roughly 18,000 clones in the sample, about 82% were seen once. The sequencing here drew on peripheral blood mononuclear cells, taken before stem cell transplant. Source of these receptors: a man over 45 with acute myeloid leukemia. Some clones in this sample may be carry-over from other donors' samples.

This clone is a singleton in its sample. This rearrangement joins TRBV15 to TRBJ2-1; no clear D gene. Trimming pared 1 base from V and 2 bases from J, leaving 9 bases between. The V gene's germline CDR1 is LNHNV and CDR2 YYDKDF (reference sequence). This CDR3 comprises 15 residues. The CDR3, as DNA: TGTGCCACCAGCAGAGTCCCAGGACCCTACAATGAGCAGTTCTTC. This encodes CATSRVPGPYNEQFF. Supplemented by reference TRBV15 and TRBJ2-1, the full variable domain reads DAMVIQNPRYQVTQFGKPVTLSCSQTLNHNVMYWYQQKSSQAPKLLFHYYDKDFNNEADTPDNFQSRRPNTSFCFLDIRSPGLGDTAMYLCATSRVPGPYNEQFFGPGTRLTVL.

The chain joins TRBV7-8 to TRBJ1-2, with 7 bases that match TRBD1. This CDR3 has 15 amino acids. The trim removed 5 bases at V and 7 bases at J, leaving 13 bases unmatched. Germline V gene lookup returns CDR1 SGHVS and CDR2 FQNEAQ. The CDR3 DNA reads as TGTGCCAGCAGCCTCCGGGACAGTTCGTTAGTTGGCTACACCTTC. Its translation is CASSLRDSSLVGYTF.

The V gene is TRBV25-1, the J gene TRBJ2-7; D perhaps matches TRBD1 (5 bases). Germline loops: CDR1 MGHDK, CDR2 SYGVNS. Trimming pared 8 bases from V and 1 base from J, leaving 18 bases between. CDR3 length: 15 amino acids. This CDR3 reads CASQGRNTNSYEQYF. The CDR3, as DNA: TGTGCCAGCCAGGGTAGGAATACCAATTCCTACGAGCAGTACTTC.

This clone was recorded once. CDR3 DNA: TGTGCCAGCAGTTTACCGGGGGCAGGGACTGAAGCTTTCTTT. Amino acids: CASSLPGAGTEAFF. The V and J genes are TRBV27 and TRBJ1-1, with TRBD1 as a possible D gene (6 bases). The CDR3 has 14 residues. Germline lookup yields CDR1 MNHEY and CDR2 SMNVEV (reference sequence). Trimming stripped 2 bases from V and 5 bases from J, with 12 bases between.

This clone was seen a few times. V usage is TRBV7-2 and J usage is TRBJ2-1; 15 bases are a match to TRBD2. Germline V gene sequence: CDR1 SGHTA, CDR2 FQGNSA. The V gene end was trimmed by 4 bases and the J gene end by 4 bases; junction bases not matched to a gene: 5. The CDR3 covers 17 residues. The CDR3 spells CASSYGTSGGLYNEQFF. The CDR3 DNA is TGTGCCAGCAGCTACGGGACTAGCGGGGGGCTGTACAATGAGCAGTTCTTC. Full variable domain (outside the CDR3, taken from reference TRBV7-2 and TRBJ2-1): GAGVSQSPSNKVTEKGKDVELRCDPISGHTALYWYRQSLGQGLEFLIYFQGNSAPDKSGLPSDRFSAERTGGSVSTLTIQRTQQEDSAVYLCASSYGTSGGLYNEQFFGPGTRLTVL.

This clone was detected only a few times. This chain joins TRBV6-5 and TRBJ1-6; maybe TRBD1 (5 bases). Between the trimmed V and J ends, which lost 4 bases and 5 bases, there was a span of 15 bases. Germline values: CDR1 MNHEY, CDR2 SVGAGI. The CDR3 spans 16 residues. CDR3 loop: CASSWGGDRDNSPLHF. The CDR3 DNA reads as TGTGCCAGCAGTTGGGGGGGAGATCGGGATAATTCACCCCTCCACTTT.

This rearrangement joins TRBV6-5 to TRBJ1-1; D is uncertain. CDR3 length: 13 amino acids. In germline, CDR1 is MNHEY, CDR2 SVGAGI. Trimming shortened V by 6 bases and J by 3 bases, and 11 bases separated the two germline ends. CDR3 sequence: CASRRVADTEAFF. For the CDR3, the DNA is TGTGCCAGCAGGAGGGTGGCTGACACTGAAGCTTTCTTT.

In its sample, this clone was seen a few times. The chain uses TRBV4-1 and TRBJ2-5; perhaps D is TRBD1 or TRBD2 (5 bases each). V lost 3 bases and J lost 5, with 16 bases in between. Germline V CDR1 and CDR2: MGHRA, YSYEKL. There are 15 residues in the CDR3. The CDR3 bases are TGCGCCAGCAGCCAGGGGGAAGGGATGAAGGAGACCCAGTACTTC. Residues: CASSQGEGMKETQYF.

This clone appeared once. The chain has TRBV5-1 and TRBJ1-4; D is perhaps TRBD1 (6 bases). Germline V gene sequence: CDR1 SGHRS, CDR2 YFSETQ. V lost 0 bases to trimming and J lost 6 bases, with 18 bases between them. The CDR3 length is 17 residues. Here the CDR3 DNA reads TGCGCCAGCAGCTTGGGCCGAAACAGGGAGGGTTATGAAAAACTGTTTTTT. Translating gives CASSLGRNREGYEKLFF. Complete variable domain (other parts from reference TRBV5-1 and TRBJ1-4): KAGVTQTPRYLIKTRGQQVTLSCSPISGHRSVSWYQQTPGQGLQFLFEYFSETQRNKGNFPGRFSGRQFSNSRSEMNVSTLELGDSALYLCASSLGRNREGYEKLFFGSGTQLSVL.